Each of the 21 T cell receptor beta chains below was sequenced from the same sample in a study of blood T cell repertoires in COVID-19 (dated by TCRdb to 2018 to 2021). Library preparation employed the immunoSEQ multiplex PCR assay. The source is immuneACCESS, and TCRdb retained only in-frame sequences with V and J called. Part of the clones is not carried over; for the studies checked, unresolved V genes explain less than half of this, and the remainder is unexplained. Present in this sample are fewer than 150,000 clones, roughly 90% of which were seen just once. The ten top clones hold approximately 7.9% of the sample. Input material: peripheral blood. These receptors all stem from a man between 65 and 85 years old who had recovered from COVID-19.

V usage is TRBV5-1 and J usage is TRBJ2-7; 8 positions agree with TRBD2. CDR3 length: 15 residues. V shed 2 bases and J 3 bases; nucleotides not matched to a gene: 7. Germline V CDR1 and CDR2: SGHRS, YFSETQ. The CDR3 region has the DNA TGCGCCAGCAGCTTAATCCCTAGCGGGTTCTACGAGCAGTACTTC. It codes for CASSLIPSGFYEQYF.

The chain carries TRBV4-3 and TRBJ2-5; D unclear. V was trimmed by 5 bases and J by 2 bases, leaving 9 bases between them. The germline V gene encodes CDR1 LGHNA and CDR2 YSLEER. This CDR3 has 13 amino acids. The chain's CDR3 is CASSSAGQETQYF. CDR3 sequence (DNA): TGCGCCAGCAGCTCAGCAGGACAAGAGACCCAGTACTTC.

This clone showed up just once. The chain has TRBV11-3 and TRBJ2-5; TRBD2 agrees at 7 bases. Germline V CDR1 and CDR2: SGHNT, YENEEA. V lost 2 bases to trimming and J lost 5 bases; unmatched junction nucleotides: 14. This CDR3 has 17 residues. CDR3 region: CASSLTSRASGYETQYF. As DNA, the CDR3 is TGTGCCAGCAGCTTAACCTCGAGGGCTAGCGGATATGAGACCCAGTACTTC.

This clone was found once. The chain carries TRBV18 and TRBJ1-1; D gene unclear. The germline V and J ends were trimmed by 6 bases and 1 base, with 12 bases remaining between them. Germline V lookup: CDR1 KGHSH, CDR2 LQKENI. The CDR3 runs to 14 residues. The CDR3 DNA reads as TGTGCCAGCTCGAGCGAGGGCTGGAACACTGAAGCTTTCTTT. It encodes CASSSEGWNTEAFF.

The chain has TRBV7-6 and TRBJ2-2; 11 nucleotides agree with TRBD1. The CDR3 runs to 15 residues. From germline, CDR1 is SGHVS and CDR2 FNYEAQ. V shed 6 bases, J shed 4 bases, and the junction held 4 bases outside the gene matches. CDR3 in DNA: TGTGCCAGCAGTATCGGACAGGGGGCCACCGGGGAGCTGTTTTTT. Its protein product is CASSIGQGATGELFF.

CDR3 sequence (DNA): TGTGCCAGCAGTCCCCTAGACAGGAGAGGTGAAAAACTGTTTTTT. As protein: CASSPLDRRGEKLFF. V and J are TRBV28 and TRBJ1-4; TRBD1 is a possible D gene (6 bases). The CDR3 covers 15 residues. From germline, CDR1 is MDHEN and CDR2 SYDVKM. V was pared by 5 bases and J by 7 bases, with 17 bases between.

This clone is a singleton in its sample. The chain employs TRBV12-3 or TRBV12-4 and TRBJ2-1; D may be TRBD2 (5 bases). Trimming cost V 3 bases and J 6 bases, with 9 bases left between them. The CDR3 contains 13 residues. DNA of the CDR3: TGTGCCAGCAGTTTTCTAGCAGGCAATGAGCAGTTCTTC. Translating it yields CASSFLAGNEQFF.

The genes are TRBV7-2 and TRBJ2-1, with 14 bases lining up with TRBD2. After removal of 5 bases from V and 8 bases from J, the junction contained 2 bases not matched to a gene. The length of the CDR3 is 14 residues. Germline-derived CDR1 and CDR2 are SGHTA and FQGNSA. CDR3 loop: CASSGLAGGDEQFF. In nucleotides, the CDR3 is TGTGCCAGCAGCGGACTAGCGGGGGGCGATGAGCAGTTCTTC.

V is TRBV5-5 and J is TRBJ2-7; 11 positions match TRBD2. The CDR3 sequence is 15 residues long. The germline V gene has CDR1 SGHKS and CDR2 YYEKEE (reference sequence). V lost 3 bases to trimming and J lost 4 bases; unmatched junction nucleotides: 6. CDR3 in amino acids: CASSWIAGGVYEQYF. The CDR3 DNA is TGTGCCAGCAGCTGGATAGCGGGAGGGGTGTACGAGCAGTACTTC.

The V and J genes are TRBV11-2 and TRBJ2-1; 10 positions match TRBD2. The V gene's germline CDR1 is SGHAT and CDR2 FQNNGV. The CDR3 extends over 15 amino acids. With V trimmed by 0 bases and J by 7 bases, 3 bases remained unmatched. Here the CDR3 reads CASSLETSGRNEQFF. The CDR3 coding sequence is TGTGCCAGCAGCTTAGAGACTAGCGGGCGGAATGAGCAGTTCTTC.

CDR3 sequence: CASSQDRAGELFF. Here the CDR3 DNA reads TGTGCCAGCAGCCAAGACCGGGCCGGGGAGCTGTTTTTT. This chain connects TRBV3-1 (or the pseudogene TRBV3-2) to TRBJ2-2, with D unresolved. Germline lookup yields CDR1 LGHDT and CDR2 YNNKEL (reference sequence). CDR3 size: 13 residues. The V end lost 0 bases, the J end lost 6 bases, and 5 bases lay between the germline ends.

This clone was seen once. The J gene is TRBJ2-7, the V gene TRBV28, with 11 bases identical to TRBD1. Germline V CDR1 and CDR2: MDHEN, SYDVKM. This CDR3 region has 14 residues. The V gene end was trimmed by 6 bases and the J gene end by 3 bases; junction bases not matched to a gene: 4. As DNA, the CDR3 is TGTGCCAGCAGGAGGGACAGGGGGTTCTACGAGCAGTACTTC. This encodes CASRRDRGFYEQYF.

The chain joins TRBV5-1 to TRBJ2-2, with D tentatively TRBD2 (6 bases). There are 15 residues in the CDR3. V dropped 1 base and J dropped 4 bases, with 11 bases sitting between them. Per germline, CDR1 SGHRS and CDR2 YFSETQ. CDR3 sequence reads: CASSLYRAGTGELFF. CDR3 nucleotide sequence: TGCGCCAGCAGCTTGTACAGAGCGGGCACCGGGGAGCTGTTTTTT.

The J gene is TRBJ2-1, the V gene TRBV12-3 or TRBV12-4; D call uncertain. The germline V and J ends were trimmed by 6 bases and 5 bases, with 8 bases remaining between them. The CDR3 spans 12 residues. The CDR3 DNA reads as TGTGCCAGCAGCACCGACAACAATGAGCAGTTCTTC. Translated: CASSTDNNEQFF.

The chain has TRBV28 and TRBJ1-2; 7 positions agree with TRBD1. Germline lookup yields CDR1 MDHEN and CDR2 SYDVKM. This CDR3 comprises 15 residues. Trimming took 7 bases from V and 2 from J; bases not matched to a gene: 10. CDR3 coding DNA: TGTGCCAGCAATAAAAAGGGGGCGGGCAACTATGGCTACACCTTC. It codes for CASNKKGAGNYGYTF.

V is TRBV18 and J is TRBJ1-5; D is perhaps TRBD1 (6 bases). The V end lost 1 base, the J end lost 5 bases, and 12 bases lay between the germline ends. The CDR3 spans 15 residues. CDR1 is KGHSH, CDR2 LQKENI, per germline. In DNA form, the CDR3 reads TGTGCCAGCTCACCACGGGGGGGGCTGGATCAGCCCCAGCATTTT. Amino acid sequence: CASSPRGGLDQPQHF.

The gene calls are TRBV5-4 and TRBJ2-1; 10 positions agree with TRBD2. Looked up from germline, CDR1 is SGHNT and CDR2 is YYREEE (reference sequence). CDR3 length equals 17 residues. With V trimmed by 0 bases and J by 4 bases, 7 bases remained unmatched. CDR3 amino acids: CASSLDHGTSVYNEQFF. For the CDR3, the DNA is TGTGCCAGCAGCTTGGATCATGGGACTAGCGTTTACAATGAGCAGTTCTTC.

The chain is built from TRBV7-3 and TRBJ2-1; tentatively, D is TRBD2 (6 bases). This CDR3 spans 13 amino acids. CDR1 SGHTA and CDR2 FQGTGA come from the germline V gene. V dropped 5 bases and J dropped 6 bases, with 11 bases sitting between them. The CDR3 DNA follows: TGTGCCAGCAGCCTCCGACTAGTCAATGAGCAGTTCTTC. It translates to CASSLRLVNEQFF.

This clone was seen more than once but under ten times. CDR3 sequence (DNA): TGTGCCAGCAGCAAGGGGGGTAATTCACCCCTCCACTTT. This gives the protein CASSKGGNSPLHF. V is TRBV21-1 and J is TRBJ1-6. TRBV21-1 is deemed a pseudogene. This CDR3 is 13 amino acids long.

The genes are TRBV15 and TRBJ2-2, with a possible D match to TRBD1 (5 bases). The CDR3 consists of 15 residues. Germline V gene lookup returns CDR1 LNHNV and CDR2 YYDKDF (reference sequence). V lost 1 base, J lost 5 bases, and 11 bases lay in between. The CDR3 coding sequence is TGTGCCACCAGCAGAGCGGCAGGGTGGACCGGGGAGCTGTTTTTT. It yields the protein CATSRAAGWTGELFF.

V usage is TRBV12-3 or TRBV12-4 and J usage is TRBJ1-5; weak D call: TRBD1 (5 bases). Trimming left V 2 bases short and J 6 bases short, with 8 bases between. This CDR3 comprises 13 residues. CDR3 loop: CASSLRGGQPQHF. The CDR3 nucleotides read TGTGCCAGCAGTTTAAGGGGTGGTCAGCCCCAGCATTTT.